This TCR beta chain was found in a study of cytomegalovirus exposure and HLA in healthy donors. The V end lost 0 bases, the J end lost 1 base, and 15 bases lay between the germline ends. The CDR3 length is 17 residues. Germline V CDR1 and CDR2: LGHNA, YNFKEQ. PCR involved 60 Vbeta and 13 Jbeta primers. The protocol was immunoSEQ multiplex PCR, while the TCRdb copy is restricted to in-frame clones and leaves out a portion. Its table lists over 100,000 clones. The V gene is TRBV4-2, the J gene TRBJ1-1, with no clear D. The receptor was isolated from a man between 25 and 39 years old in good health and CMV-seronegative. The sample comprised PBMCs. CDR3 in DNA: TGTGCCAGCAGCCAAGAGCAACCGGGATACACGAACACTGAAGCTTTCTTT. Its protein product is CASSQEQPGYTNTEAFF.